This TCR beta chain was recovered during a study of beta chain features in type 1 diabetes. Only a few counts were recorded for this clone. The antigen remains unidentified. CDR3 length: 15 residues. Trimming removed 6 bases at V and 4 bases at J, with 16 bases between. In germline, CDR1 is MRHNA, CDR2 SNTAGT. Of the isolated RNA, all was reverse transcribed, and so the sequenced material was expressed TCRB transcripts. Sequencing used immunoSEQ multiplex PCR; TCRdb keeps in-frame clones, though not all of them. The sample shows about 660,000 clones, more than 12% of them seen only once. A CD45RO/CCR7/CD25/CD127/CD95/CD27 panel sorted naive, central memory, regulatory and stem cell-like memory CD4+ cells. Over 95% purity was reached by all sorted populations. Overall study findings and caveats: Researchers report that Type 1 diabetes patients had moderately but significantly shorter TCRB CDR3s across all four CD4+ subsets. Individuals with type 1 diabetes displayed fewer insertions and more deletions at VDJ junctions. In cDNA sequencing, cells with high TCR expression could be over-represented.

Sequencing was carried out using naive CD4+ T cells from blood. This clonotype was obtained from a man aged 18-30 years with type 1 diabetes. The chain couples TRBV6-4 to TRBJ2-1; maybe TRBD2 (6 bases). CDR3 amino acids: CASRSEGGFYNEQFF. In DNA form, the CDR3 reads TGTGCCAGCAGATCGGAGGGCGGGTTTTACAATGAGCAGTTCTTC.